The sequence of this T cell receptor beta chain was determined in a study of blood T cell repertoires in COVID-19. This clone turned up a few times. Methods used by the authors: Cell counts per sample came from amplifying reference gene primers. TCRdb's copy holds only in-frame clones and misses some; the assay was immunoSEQ multiplex PCR. The V and J calls and the clone size are those of that table, but D and trimming were determined from the DNA. The data hold fewer than 250,000 clones, with approximately 86% observed a single time. Germline V gene data show CDR1 as SQVTM and CDR2 as ANQGSEA. This CDR3 is built from 16 residues. V lost 7 bases and J 5 bases, leaving 26 bases between the germline ends.

The sequence was obtained from a man in his forties or fifties with acute or convalescent COVID-19. The rearrangement uses TRBV29-1 and TRBJ1-2, with a tentative D call TRBD1 (6 bases). Source material: peripheral blood. CDR3 nucleotide sequence: TGCAGCGGCGGTGGGGGGGGCGCGGGCCTCGATTATGGCTACACCTTC. It encodes CSGGGGGAGLDYGYTF.